Below, 18 T cell receptor beta chains from the same sample are listed, as sequenced in a study of cytomegalovirus exposure and HLA in healthy donors. Assay: immunoSEQ multiplex PCR; the TCRdb copy retains only in-frame clones and omits some. The sample includes about 240,000 clones, approximately 86% of them seen just once. The sequenced sample was PBMCs. All receptors derive from a woman aged 25 to 39 in good health and CMV-seropositive.

The chain links TRBV27 to TRBJ2-7; D is possibly TRBD1 (6 bases). Trimming pared 7 bases from V and 2 bases from J, leaving 15 bases between. This CDR3 comprises 14 residues. Per the germline V gene, CDR1 is MNHEY and CDR2 is SMNVEV (reference sequence). In DNA, the CDR3 is TGTGCCAGCAAACCGGGACAAGGAGCCTACGAGCAGTACTTC. This sequence encodes CASKPGQGAYEQYF.

The CDR3 DNA follows: TGTGCCACCAGCAGAGATTTGATGACTAGCGCATACGAGCAGTACTTC. Its translation is CATSRDLMTSAYEQYF. The chain recombines TRBV15 with TRBJ2-7; 8 bases fit TRBD2. The V gene end was trimmed by 0 bases and the J gene end by 4 bases; junction bases not matched to a gene: 8. In germline, CDR1 is LNHNV, CDR2 YYDKDF (reference sequence). The CDR3 loop spans 16 amino acids.

The sample holds one count of this clone. V usage is TRBV29-1 and J usage is TRBJ2-1, with TRBD2 identical over 11 bases. There are 14 residues in the CDR3. CDR1 is SQVTM and CDR2 is ANQGSEA in the germline V gene. V lost 7 bases and J lost 5; bases outside the gene matches: 7. The CDR3 nucleotides are TGCAGCGCTCTGGGACTAGCGGAAAACAATGAGCAGTTCTTC. Protein: CSALGLAENNEQFF.

This sequence joins TRBV7-9 and TRBJ2-6; TRBD2 is a possible D gene (5 bases). This CDR3 has 16 residues. Looked up from germline, CDR1 is SEHNR and CDR2 is FQNEAQ (reference sequence). V shed 5 bases and J shed 0 bases, with 11 bases lying between them. The CDR3 DNA is TGTGCCAGCAGCCCGAGAGGGAGCTCTGGGGCCAACGTCCTGACTTTC. Translated: CASSPRGSSGANVLTF.

The gene calls are TRBV11-3 and TRBJ2-1; TRBD2 agrees at 9 bases. In germline, CDR1 is SGHNT, CDR2 YENEEA. This CDR3 region has 13 residues. V dropped 8 bases and J dropped 9; count of bases not matched to a gene: 8. The CDR3 region is CASQAGGGREQFF. CDR3 DNA sequence: TGTGCCAGCCAGGCGGGAGGGGGACGTGAGCAGTTCTTC.

V is TRBV7-2 and J is TRBJ2-7, with 9 bases lining up with TRBD1. The germline gives CDR1 SGHTA, CDR2 FQGNSA. With V trimmed by 5 bases and J by 4 bases, 6 bases remained unmatched. The CDR3 sequence is 14 residues long. For the CDR3, the DNA is TGTGCCAGCAGCAAGGACAGGGGAGTGTACGAGCAGTACTTC. As protein: CASSKDRGVYEQYF.

The DNA of the CDR3 is TGTGCCAGCAGTTTGACAGGCGTCCGTCCGAACACCGGGGAGCTGTTTTTT. It specifies CASSLTGVRPNTGELFF. The chain links TRBV27 to TRBJ2-2; D may be TRBD1 (6 bases). CDR1 is MNHEY, CDR2 SMNVEV, per germline (reference sequence). The V end lost 3 bases, the J end lost 0 bases, and 14 bases lay between the germline ends. The CDR3 runs to 17 residues.

The chain is built from TRBV5-4 and TRBJ1-2, with TRBD1 matching over 7 bases. Germline V CDR1 and CDR2: SGHNT, YYREEE (reference sequence). This CDR3 spans 15 amino acids. Trimming removed 4 bases from V and 3 bases from J; junction bases left unmatched: 9. The CDR3 here is CASSHPGTDDYGYTF. The CDR3 bases are TGTGCCAGCAGCCACCCCGGGACAGACGACTATGGCTACACCTTC.

The J gene is TRBJ1-1, the V gene TRBV5-4, with 11 positions matching TRBD1. The CDR3 contains 17 residues. The J segment lost 4 bases and the V segment lost 6 bases, leaving 14 bases of the junction unmatched. Germline V gene sequence: CDR1 SGHNT, CDR2 YYREEE (reference sequence). In DNA, the CDR3 is TGTGCCAGCACCCTCGAGGGGGGACAGGGGGTTGGCACTGAAGCTTTCTTT. Translation: CASTLEGGQGVGTEAFF.

This clone was seen a few times. The rearrangement links TRBV27 to TRBJ2-7, with D possibly TRBD1 on 6 matching bases. This CDR3 has 13 amino acids. V was clipped by 6 bases and J by 5 bases, with 14 bases between them. The germline gives CDR1 MNHEY, CDR2 SMNVEV (reference sequence). The CDR3 sequence: CASSFYQGNEQYF. CDR3 coding DNA: TGTGCCAGCAGCTTCTACCAGGGGAACGAGCAGTACTTC.

This clone was recorded a few times. The chain is built from TRBV14 and TRBJ2-5; D ambiguous. Germline CDR1 is SGHDN and CDR2 is FVKESK. CDR3 length equals 12 residues. The V gene lost 4 bases and the J gene lost 5 bases, with 8 bases spanning the gap. The CDR3 DNA reads as TGTGCCAGCAGCCCAAATCAGGAGACCCAGTACTTC. Translating gives CASSPNQETQYF.

The chain carries TRBV2 and TRBJ2-1; the match to TRBD2 covers 10 bases. With 4 bases clipped from V and 4 bases from J, the junction kept 4 bases outside the gene matches. Germline V gives CDR1 SNHLY, CDR2 FYNNEI. CDR3 length: 15 amino acids. CDR3 protein: CASSAGTSEYNEQFF. Here the CDR3 DNA reads TGTGCCAGCAGTGCCGGGACTAGCGAATACAATGAGCAGTTCTTC.

The rearrangement joins TRBV6-5 to TRBJ2-7, with a tentative D call TRBD1 (6 bases). Trimming removed 6 bases at V and 6 bases at J, with 15 bases between. The V gene's germline CDR1 is MNHEY and CDR2 SVGAGI. The CDR3 is 13 residues long. In DNA form, the CDR3 reads TGTGCCAGCAGCGATCGGACAGTTTTCGAGCAGTACTTC. This translates into CASSDRTVFEQYF.

CDR3 coding DNA: TGTGCCAGCAGGGTCTTAGCCTCGGGAAACACCATATATTTT. Its protein is CASRVLASGNTIYF. The rearrangement uses TRBV2 and TRBJ1-3; D not resolved. The CDR3 consists of 14 residues. V lost 6 bases and J lost 4, with 13 bases in between. The germline V gene has CDR1 SNHLY and CDR2 FYNNEI.

This chain links TRBV21-1 with TRBJ2-3; TRBD2, the D gene given by the table, was not confirmed from the DNA. TRBV21-1 is a recognized pseudogene. The CDR3 spans 18 residues. CDR3 coding DNA: TGTGCCAGCACCCCTTCCAAACCGACTAGCGGGGACACAGATACGCAGTATTTT. This encodes CASTPSKPTSGDTDTQYF.

The chain links TRBV30 to TRBJ2-2; 11 bases fit TRBD2. J gave up 6 bases and V 2 bases, and 5 bases lay outside the gene matches. The length of the CDR3 is 15 residues. CDR1 is GTSNPN, CDR2 SVGIG, per germline (reference sequence). The CDR3 DNA sequence: TGTGCCTGGAGTCGGCTAGCGGGAGGATCCGGGGAGCTGTTTTTT. This sequence encodes CAWSRLAGGSGELFF.

The rearrangement joins TRBV19 to TRBJ2-6; 7 bases match TRBD1. The V and J ends lost 5 bases and 0 bases, in that order; junction bases with no gene match: 10. CDR3 length: 18 residues. Looked up from germline, CDR1 is LNHDA and CDR2 is SQIVND (reference sequence). The CDR3 bases are TGTGCCAGTAGTTCTGACAGGGTGTGGTCCTCTGGGGCCAACGTCCTGACTTTC. Protein product: CASSSDRVWSSGANVLTF.

The chain carries TRBV9 and TRBJ1-1; D unresolved. The V gene lost 5 bases and the J gene lost 1 base, with 9 bases spanning the gap. CDR3 length: 13 amino acids. Germline V gene data show CDR1 as SGDLS and CDR2 as YYNGEE. This CDR3 is CASSSEGNTEAFF. The CDR3 nucleotides read TGTGCCAGCAGTTCTGAGGGGAACACTGAAGCTTTCTTT.